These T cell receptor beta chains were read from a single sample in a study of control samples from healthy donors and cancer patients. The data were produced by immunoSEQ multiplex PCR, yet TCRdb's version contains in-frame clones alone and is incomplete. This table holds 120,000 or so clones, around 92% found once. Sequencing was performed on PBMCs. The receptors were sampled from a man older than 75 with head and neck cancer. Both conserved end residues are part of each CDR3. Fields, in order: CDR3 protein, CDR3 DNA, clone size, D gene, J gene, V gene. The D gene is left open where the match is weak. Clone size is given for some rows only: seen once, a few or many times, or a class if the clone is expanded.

CASSQEGRLEGYTF,TGTGCCAGCAGCCAAGAGGGCAGGTTAGAAGGCTACACCTTC,NA,NA,TRBJ1-2,TRBV3-1/TRBV3-2
CASSVYRGTYNEQFF,TGTGCCAGCAGCGTATACAGGGGGACTTACAATGAGCAGTTCTTC,NA,TRBD1,TRBJ2-1,TRBV9
CSASRGWGTDTQYF,TGCAGTGCTAGTAGGGGCTGGGGCACAGATACGCAGTATTTT,NA,NA,TRBJ2-3,TRBV20-1
CASSSRRGVGDTQYF,TGTGCCAGCAGTTCCAGACGGGGCGTGGGAGATACGCAGTATTTT,NA,NA,TRBJ2-3,TRBV6-5
CASSPSTGANTEAFF,TGTGCCAGCAGCCCTTCGACAGGGGCGAACACTGAAGCTTTCTTT,NA,TRBD1,TRBJ1-1,TRBV7-6
CASSLRGRFNEQYF,TGTGCCAGCAGCTTACGGGGGCGATTCAACGAGCAGTACTTC,NA,NA,TRBJ2-7,TRBV5-6
CSVAPAGPNQPQHF,TGCAGCGTGGCCCCGGCCGGCCCCAATCAGCCCCAGCATTTT,once,NA,TRBJ1-5,TRBV29-1
CASSHHPGTDNEKLFF,TGTGCCAGCAGCCACCATCCCGGGACAGATAATGAAAAACTGTTTTTT,NA,TRBD1,TRBJ1-4,TRBV7-8
CGTETNTEAFF,TGTGGTACAGAAACGAACACTGAAGCTTTCTTT,NA,NA,TRBJ1-1,TRBV28
CASRLPGLPEQYF,TGTGCCAGCAGATTACCGGGACTTCCCGAGCAGTACTTC,NA,NA,TRBJ2-7,TRBV6-6
CSVESGGTGELFF,TGCAGCGTTGAAAGCGGTGGCACCGGGGAGCTGTTTTTT,NA,NA,TRBJ2-2,TRBV29-1
CASFRGQVTDTQYF,TGTGCCAGCTTTCGGGGACAGGTCACAGATACGCAGTATTTT,NA,TRBD1,TRBJ2-3,TRBV6-4
CASSIPREGRF,TGTGCCAGTAGTATCCCAAGGGAGGGCCGGTTT,NA,TRBD2,TRBJ2-3,TRBV19
CASSDGQGFSYEQYF,TGTGCCAGCAGCGACGGACAGGGGTTTTCCTACGAGCAGTACTTC,NA,TRBD1,TRBJ2-7,TRBV6-6
CASSPAPRTDNEQFF,TGTGCCAGCTCACCAGCACCCCGGACTGACAATGAGCAGTTCTTC,NA,NA,TRBJ2-1,TRBV18
CASSLHPGRGGPYEQYF,TGCGCCAGCAGCCTGCACCCCGGACGGGGGGGCCCCTACGAGCAGTACTTC,few,TRBD2,TRBJ2-7,TRBV5-1
CASSKIGLAAGTDTQYF,TGTGCCAGCAGCAAGATTGGTCTCGCCGCGGGCACAGATACGCAGTATTTT,NA,NA,TRBJ2-3,TRBV21-1
CASSLAPGLNEKLFF,TGCGCCAGCAGCTTGGCCCCCGGACTGAATGAAAAACTGTTTTTT,NA,NA,TRBJ1-4,TRBV5-1
CASSLDLAGHNEQFF,TGCGCCAGCAGCTTGGATCTAGCGGGTCACAATGAGCAGTTCTTC,NA,TRBD2,TRBJ2-1,TRBV5-1
CASSQSPDRGRVSNYGYTF,TGCGCCAGCAGTCAATCTCCGGACAGGGGGAGGGTTTCTAACTATGGCTACACCTTC,NA,TRBD1,TRBJ1-2,TRBV23-1
CASSEFLGTYGYTF,TGTGCCAGCAGTGAATTCTTGGGGACCTATGGCTACACCTTC,NA,NA,TRBJ1-2,TRBV6-1
CASSVGGSPLHF,TGTGCCAGCAGCGTAGGGGGTTCACCCCTCCACTTT,NA,NA,TRBJ1-6,TRBV9
CASGLGQSGYGYTF,TGTGCTAGTGGTTTGGGACAGAGCGGCTATGGCTACACCTTC,NA,NA,TRBJ1-2,TRBV12-5
CASSIAHFGDGNSPLHF,TGTGCCAGTAGTATAGCCCACTTTGGGGACGGTAATTCACCCCTCCACTTT,NA,NA,TRBJ1-6,TRBV19
CASSTSGTVNTEAFF,TGTGCCAGCAGCACTTCCGGGACGGTGAACACTGAAGCTTTCTTT,NA,NA,TRBJ1-1,TRBV7-2
CASSAQGRKSPLHF,TGTGCCAGCAGCGCGCAGGGCCGTAAGTCACCCCTCCACTTT,NA,NA,TRBJ1-6,TRBV7-9
CASSQRGRSTLQAFF,TGTGCCAGCAGCCAAAGGGGCAGGTCCACTCTTCAAGCTTTCTTT,once,NA,TRBJ1-1,TRBV3-1/TRBV3-2
CSSKQGSGDTQYF,TGCAGCTCCAAGCAGGGGAGTGGAGATACGCAGTATTTT,NA,NA,TRBJ2-3,TRBV29-1
CASSPGQGTMNTEAFF,TGCGCCAGCAGCCCAGGACAGGGGACGATGAACACTGAAGCTTTCTTT,NA,TRBD1,TRBJ1-1,TRBV5-1
CASSLGVGNQPQHF,TGTGCCAGCAGCTTGGGGGTGGGGAATCAGCCCCAGCATTTT,NA,NA,TRBJ1-5,TRBV5-6
CSADPGPTIETQYF,TGCAGCGCCGACCCGGGACCTACAATAGAGACCCAGTACTTC,NA,NA,TRBJ2-5,TRBV29-1
CASSMPPGQGKEAFF,TGTGCCAGTAGTATGCCCCCGGGACAGGGGAAGGAAGCTTTCTTT,NA,TRBD1,TRBJ1-1,TRBV19
CASSTRQGENSGYTF,TGTGCCAGCAGCACCCGACAGGGAGAGAACTCTGGCTACACCTTC,NA,TRBD1,TRBJ1-2,TRBV13
CASTPAGAETQYF,TGTGCCAGCACCCCAGCGGGGGCAGAGACCCAGTACTTC,NA,TRBD2,TRBJ2-5,TRBV7-9
CASRPYLTGGRTEAFF,TGTGCCAGCAGACCTTATCTGACAGGGGGCAGGACTGAAGCTTTCTTT,NA,TRBD1,TRBJ1-1,TRBV28
CASSLDGLAGIETQYF,TGCGCCAGCAGCTTGGATGGACTAGCGGGAATAGAGACCCAGTACTTC,NA,TRBD2,TRBJ2-5,TRBV5-1
CASSQRLARTDTQYF,TGTGCCAGCAGCCAACGGCTAGCGCGGACAGATACGCAGTATTTT,NA,NA,TRBJ2-3,TRBV3-1/TRBV3-2
CASSFPRRLAGETNTGELFF,TGTGCCAGCAGTTTCCCGAGAAGACTAGCGGGAGAGACGAACACCGGGGAGCTGTTTTTT,NA,TRBD2,TRBJ2-2,TRBV2
CASSDWETQYF,TGCGCCAGCAGCGACTGGGAGACCCAGTACTTC,NA,NA,TRBJ2-5,TRBV5-1
CASSPGGADTEAFF,TGCGCCAGCAGCCCAGGGGGCGCGGACACTGAAGCTTTCTTT,NA,TRBD1,TRBJ1-1,TRBV5-1
CASSLEGSGELFF,TGCGCCAGCAGCTTGGAGGGGTCCGGGGAGCTGTTTTTT,NA,NA,TRBJ2-2,TRBV5-1